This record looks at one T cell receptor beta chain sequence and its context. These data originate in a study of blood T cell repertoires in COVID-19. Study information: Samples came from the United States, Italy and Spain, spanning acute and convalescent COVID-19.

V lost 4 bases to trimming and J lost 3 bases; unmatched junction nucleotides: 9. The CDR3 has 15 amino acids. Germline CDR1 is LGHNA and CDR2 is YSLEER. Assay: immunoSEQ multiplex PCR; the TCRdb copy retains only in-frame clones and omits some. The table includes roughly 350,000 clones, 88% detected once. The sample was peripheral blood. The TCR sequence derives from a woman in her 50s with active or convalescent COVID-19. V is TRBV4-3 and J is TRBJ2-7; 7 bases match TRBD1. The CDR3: CASSLDRDSFYEQYF. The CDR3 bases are TGCGCCAGCAGCCTTGACCGGGACAGTTTCTACGAGCAGTACTTC.